The TCR beta chain described here comes from a study of blood T cells in healthy people across ages. The study's findings and limits: Estimates based on one million T cells were treated as lower bounds.

The CDR3 covers 12 residues. Trimming pared 7 bases from V and 0 bases from J, leaving 7 bases between. Germline V lookup: CDR1 SNHLY, CDR2 FYNNEI. A sample-barcoded 5' primer and a J-beta primer mix were used in a second PCR of roughly 6 to 12 cycles. Tags on each cDNA molecule came from a template-switch adaptor with 12 random nucleotides. TCRdb re-called the 5' RACE reads through MiXCR, storing one row per CDR3 protein. The data contain 700,000 to 950,000 distinct CDR3 sequences, roughly two fifths of them singletons. Every sample yielded at least 6.5 million isolated PBMCs. Total RNA was isolated from each sample in quantities of at least 6 micrograms. About this clonotype itself: Its antigen is as yet unknown.

This sequence joins TRBV2 and TRBJ2-7, with D uncertain. The sample taken for sequencing was blood. This clonotype was obtained from a woman aged 60-75 years in good health. The CDR3 loop reads CASTVGSYEQYF. In nucleotides, the CDR3 is TGTGCCAGCACGGTGGGCTCCTACGAGCAGTACTTC.